This TCR beta chain came from a study of blood T cell repertoires in COVID-19. Overall study: The cDNA or gDNA used as material had been derived from T cells, B-cell-depleted T cells, or PBMCs.

As originally analysed: How many nucleated cells were present was estimated from reference gene primer amplification. Here immunoSEQ multiplex PCR was the method, and the copy in TCRdb shows in-frame clones only, minus some. Clone size and V and J calls were adopted from that table, with D and trimming inferred from the DNA. This table has about 78,000 clones, 86% appearing once. Regarding this clone: Relative to the germline gene, one junction end is altered; a read error may explain this.

Sequencing input: peripheral blood. The clonotype comes from a woman aged 55-75 years with acute or convalescent COVID-19.

As DNA, the CDR3 is TGCTCGGCGGGACCCAGGGGGTACAATGAGCAGTTCTTC. It translates to CSAGPRGYNEQFF. This sequence joins TRBV7-9 and TRBJ2-1, with D perhaps matching TRBD1 (7 bases). CDR3 length: 13 residues. Germline V gives CDR1 SEHNR, CDR2 FQNEAQ (reference sequence).